This TCR beta chain emerged from a study of neurological immune-mediated disorders. This clonotype occurred many times. Its antigen is currently unknown. TCRdb reprocessed the 5' RACE reads via MiXCR and lists one record per CDR3 protein. The sample yields about 38,000 distinct CDR3 sequences, approximately 5% seen once. Broader study findings: Multiple sclerosis was found to have the least TCR clonal expansion, below healthy controls, and HTLV-1-associated myelopathy the most.

Germline-derived CDR1 and CDR2 are KGHDR and SFDVKD. J was trimmed by 5 bases and V by 5 bases; bases with no gene match: 6. This CDR3 is 14 amino acids long. The TCR sequence derives from a man younger than 35 in good health. The rearrangement links TRBV24-1 to TRBJ2-5, with TRBD1 identical over 8 bases. Sequenced material: CD4+ T cells from blood. The DNA for the CDR3 is TGTGCCACCAGTGCTTCGACAGGGGTGGAGACCCAGTACTTC. Encoded protein: CATSASTGVETQYF.